This T cell receptor (beta chain) emerged from a study of blood T cells in healthy people across ages (dated by TCRdb to about 2015). Regarding the research as a whole: In model experiments, template switching captured roughly one uniquely barcoded TCR beta cDNA molecule for every two T cells. Using deep sequencing normalized with unique cDNA molecular identifiers, the study measured how TCR beta repertoire diversity changes with age. The donors were divided into four age groups: young (average around 17 years), middle-aged (around 37), aged (roughly 66) and long-lived (about 90). To avoid experimental bias, donors of different ages were distributed randomly across sequencing lanes. The study analyzed two additional independent replicas of 1 million unique cDNA reads from the same blood draw for two donors, one aged 18 to 30 and one aged 80 or older. General study outcomes and caveats: A strong correlation was found between observed TCR beta diversity and the percentage of naive T cells measured by flow cytometry. The CMV infection status of donors was not known, potentially confounding age-related changes in expanded clonotypes. Conclusive comparison of naive and antigen-experienced compartments was prevented by the profiling of bulk unsorted PBMCs. Compared with the aged group, the long-lived group had more naive CD4+ T cells, fewer expanded clones and increased TCR diversity, a pattern suggesting age selection. Total diversity estimates from one million sequenced T cells were considered lower bounds and underestimates. Observed TCR beta diversity per million T cells fell roughly linearly with age, and a significant reduction was already apparent by age roughly 40.

Compared with germline, V lacks 0 bases and J lacks 9 bases; bases without a gene match: 2. CDR1 is given as MRHNA and CDR2 as SNTAGT, both from the germline V gene. There are 13 amino acids in the CDR3, from cysteine to phenylalanine inclusive. Of all the DNA, just the CDR3 is kept, 39 bases in frame from base 1. Systemically healthy Caucasian individuals from Russia, approximately 39 in total and aged about 6 to 100 years, were included as donors. Each donor gave 8 to 10 milliliters of peripheral blood, drawn into EDTA-treated Vacutainer tubes. Ficoll-Paque density-gradient centrifugation was used to isolate PBMCs, with at least 7 million obtained per sample. Total RNA, at least 6 micrograms per sample, was extracted from PBMCs with Trizol reagent. The percentages of naive CD45RAhigh/CD27high T cells were determined by flow cytometry on a PBMC aliquot from every donor. The library was built by means of 5' RACE. Sequencing used an Illumina HiSeq 2500. A second PCR of about 7 to 12 cycles was run with a J-beta primer mix and a sample-barcoded 5' primer. A template-switch 5' adaptor carrying 12 random nucleotides introduced a unique molecular identifier onto each TCR beta cDNA molecule. Each sample yielded at least 3 million CDR3-containing paired-end reads. First-strand cDNA synthesis was performed from all RNA using the Mint cDNA synthesis kit, with priming by a TRBC-specific oligonucleotide. Following uracil-DNA glycosylase treatment, all cDNA underwent a first 18-cycle PCR with the universal primers M1SS and BC2_uni_R. Regarding the original processing steps: Normalization of each sample was performed by random selection of 1 million high-quality reads, each carrying a distinct molecular identifier. Instead of being binned into consensus sequences, reads that shared molecular identifiers were thrown out. MiTCR, set to a Q25 quality threshold and the strictest error-elimination algorithm, was used for CDR3 identification, clonotype clustering and error correction. A nonparametric unseen species model with Euler transformation was used to estimate lower-bound total TCR beta diversity. TCRdb trimmed the raw reads at Q25, called clones with MiXCR and kept productive beta chains. Each entry merges the rows of one CDR3 protein and shows their most common DNA and genes. What appears here as the V and J calls and clone size reflects TCRdb's work, not the paper's. This sample gives about 580,000 distinct CDR3 sequences in total; around 50% of them show up just once. 20% to 25% of the sample is held by the ten biggest clonotypes.

This clonotype came up a few times. Its antigen is unknown. No much larger clonotype is one base removed from it; base qualities were not supplied. The V and J segments used are TRBV6-4 and TRBJ2-1; TRBD2 agrees with 7 junctional bases. The sequence came from an elderly man in good health. What was sequenced was blood. The DNA sequence follows: TGTGCCAGCAGTGACTCGAGGACTAGTGAGCAGTTCTTC. It specifies CASSDSRTSEQFF.